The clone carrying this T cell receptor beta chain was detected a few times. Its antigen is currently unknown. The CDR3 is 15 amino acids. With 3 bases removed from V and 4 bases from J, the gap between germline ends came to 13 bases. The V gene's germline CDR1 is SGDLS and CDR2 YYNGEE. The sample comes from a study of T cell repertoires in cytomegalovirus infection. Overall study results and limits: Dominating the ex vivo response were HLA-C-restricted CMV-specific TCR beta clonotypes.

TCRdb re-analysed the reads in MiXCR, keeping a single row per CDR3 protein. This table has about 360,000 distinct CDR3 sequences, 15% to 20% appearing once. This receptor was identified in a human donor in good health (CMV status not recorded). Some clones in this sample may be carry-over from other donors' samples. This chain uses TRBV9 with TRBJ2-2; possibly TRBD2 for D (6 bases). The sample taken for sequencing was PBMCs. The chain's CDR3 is CASSARTGATGELFF. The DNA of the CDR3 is TGTGCCAGCAGCGCAAGGACGGGAGCCACCGGGGAGCTGTTTTTT.